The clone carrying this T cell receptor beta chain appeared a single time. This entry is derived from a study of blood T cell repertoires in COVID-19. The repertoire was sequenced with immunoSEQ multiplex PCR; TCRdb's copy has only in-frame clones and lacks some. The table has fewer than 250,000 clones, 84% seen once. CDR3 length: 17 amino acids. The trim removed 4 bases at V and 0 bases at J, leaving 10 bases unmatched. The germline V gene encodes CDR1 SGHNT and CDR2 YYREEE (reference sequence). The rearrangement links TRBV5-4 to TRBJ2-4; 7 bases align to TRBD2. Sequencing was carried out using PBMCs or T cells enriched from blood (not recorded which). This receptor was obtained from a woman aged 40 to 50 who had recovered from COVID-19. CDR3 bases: TGTGCCAGCAGCGGGGGGGGAGGACTAGTAGCCAAAAACATTCAGTACTTC. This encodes CASSGGGGLVAKNIQYF.